This T cell receptor (beta chain) is drawn from a study of response to subunit inactivated influenza vaccine. Study conclusions and caveats: The authors put forward the suggestion that each seasonal influenza vaccination may bring in only a limited number of new T cells.

TCRdb independently ran MiXCR on the RT-PCR reads; one entry per CDR3 protein. The sample includes roughly 520,000 distinct CDR3 sequences, 25% of them seen just once. Comments on this clonotype: Its antigen is unknown.

V dropped 6 bases and J dropped 6; count of bases not matched to a gene: 10. CDR1 and CDR2 (germline): SQVTM, ANQGSEA. CDR3 length: 14 amino acids. The chain couples TRBV29-1 to TRBJ2-7, with 11 bases that match TRBD1. This clonotype was sampled from a man aged 45-65 years who received an inactivated influenza vaccine. This sample comprised CD4+ T cells sorted from PBMCs, obtained more than 4 days after vaccination. The CDR3 protein is CSVVPGQGGSEQYF. The CDR3, as DNA: TGCAGCGTGGTGCCGGGACAGGGGGGGAGCGAGCAGTACTTC.